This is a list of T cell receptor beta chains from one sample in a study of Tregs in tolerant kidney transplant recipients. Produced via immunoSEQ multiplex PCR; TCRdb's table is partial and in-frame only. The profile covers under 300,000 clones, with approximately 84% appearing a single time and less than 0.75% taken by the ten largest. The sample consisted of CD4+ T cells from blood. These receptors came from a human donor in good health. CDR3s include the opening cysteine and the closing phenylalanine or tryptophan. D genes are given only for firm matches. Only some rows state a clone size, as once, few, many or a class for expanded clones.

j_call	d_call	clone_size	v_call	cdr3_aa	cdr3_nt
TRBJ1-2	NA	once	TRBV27	CASRRSGLLYSGYTF	TGTGCCAGCAGACGAAGCGGACTGCTTTACTCTGGCTACACCTTC
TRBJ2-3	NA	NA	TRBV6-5	CASSYNRPEDTQYF	TGTGCCAGCAGTTACAACCGGCCGGAAGATACGCAGTATTTT
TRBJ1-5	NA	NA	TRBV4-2	CASSWDGISNQPQHF	TGTGCCAGCAGCTGGGACGGAATTAGCAATCAGCCCCAGCATTTT
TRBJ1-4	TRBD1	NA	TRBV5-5	CASSFGTGGEKLFF	TGTGCCAGCAGCTTCGGGACAGGGGGTGAAAAACTGTTTTTT
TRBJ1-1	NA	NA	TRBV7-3	CASSSRQGQNTEAFF	TGTGCCAGCAGCTCGAGACAAGGGCAAAACACTGAAGCTTTCTTT
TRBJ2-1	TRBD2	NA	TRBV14	CASSLRMGSGSRNEQFF	TGTGCCAGCAGCCTCCGAATGGGTAGCGGGAGTAGGAATGAGCAGTTCTTC
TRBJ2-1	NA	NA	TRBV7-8	CASSLASASSYNEQFF	TGTGCCAGCAGCTTAGCGTCCGCTAGTTCCTACAATGAGCAGTTCTTC
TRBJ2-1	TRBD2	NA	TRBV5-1	CASSSGLAGVGYNEQFF	TGCGCCAGCAGCTCGGGACTAGCGGGAGTCGGGTACAATGAGCAGTTCTTC
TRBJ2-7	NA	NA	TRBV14	CASSRREGRGEQYF	TGTGCCAGCAGCCGGAGGGAAGGGAGAGGGGAGCAGTACTTC
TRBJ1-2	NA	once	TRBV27	CASSRPGHGYTF	TGTGCCAGCAGTAGGCCAGGCCATGGCTACACCTTC
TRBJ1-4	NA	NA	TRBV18	CASSPPGVANEKLFF	TGTGCCAGCTCACCACCGGGGGTGGCTAATGAAAAACTGTTTTTT
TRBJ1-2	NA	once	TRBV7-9	CASSLALSTALTSPYGYTF	TGTGCCAGCAGCTTAGCGCTATCGACAGCCCTTACCTCTCCGTATGGCTACACCTTC
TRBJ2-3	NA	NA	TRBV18	CASSPPAGDTQYF	TGTGCCAGCTCACCACCGGCCGGAGATACGCAGTATTTT
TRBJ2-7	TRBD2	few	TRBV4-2	CASSQEPSGFSYEQYF	TGTGCCAGCAGCCAAGAACCTAGCGGCTTCTCCTACGAGCAGTACTTC